This T cell receptor (beta chain) was sequenced for a study of ipilimumab plus nivolumab after autologous stem cell transplantation. Study-wide context: A median of roughly eight nivolumab and roughly 5 ipilimumab doses were given.

Of note for this clone: As yet, its antigen is unknown.

Patients got ipilimumab 1 mg/kg beginning 14 to 28 days post-transplant. Through week 26, nivolumab 3 mg/kg IV was given weeks 1, 4, 7, 10, then biweekly. Germline loops: CDR1 SGHTA, CDR2 FQGNSA. V dropped 5 bases and J dropped 6 bases, with 12 bases sitting between them. The CDR3 length is 13 residues. Study outcomes and limitations: TCR repertoire, Treg phenotype and gut microbiota reportedly support more study of this approach.

Clones were read by immunoSEQ multiplex PCR, and TCRdb kept only the in-frame ones, dropping some. This sample yields roughly 86,000 clones, of which 75% to 85% are seen a single time; around 2% belongs to the top ten. The source material was PBMCs, sampled in a trial of ipilimumab plus nivolumab as post-transplant consolidation. V is TRBV7-2 and J is TRBJ2-3; D may be TRBD2 (5 bases). The receptor's source is a male donor with diffuse large B-cell lymphoma. The chain's CDR3 is CASSRSTGDTQYF. The CDR3, as DNA: TGTGCCAGCAGCCGGTCCACGGGGGATACGCAGTATTTT.